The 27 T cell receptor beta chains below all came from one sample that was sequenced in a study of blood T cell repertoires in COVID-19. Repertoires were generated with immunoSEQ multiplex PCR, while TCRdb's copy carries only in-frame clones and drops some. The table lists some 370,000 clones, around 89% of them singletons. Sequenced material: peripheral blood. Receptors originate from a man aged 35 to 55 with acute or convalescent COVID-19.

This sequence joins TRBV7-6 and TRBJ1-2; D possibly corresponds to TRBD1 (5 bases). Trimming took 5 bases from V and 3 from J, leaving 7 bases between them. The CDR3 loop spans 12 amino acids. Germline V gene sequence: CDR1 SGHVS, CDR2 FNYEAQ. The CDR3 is CASSGGDYGYTF. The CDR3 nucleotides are TGTGCCAGCAGCGGGGGGGACTATGGCTACACCTTC.

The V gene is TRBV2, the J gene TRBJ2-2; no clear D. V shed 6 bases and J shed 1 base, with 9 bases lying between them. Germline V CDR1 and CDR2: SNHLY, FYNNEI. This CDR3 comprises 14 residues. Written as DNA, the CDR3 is TGTGCCAGCAGCGCCGAGTGGAACACCGGGGAGCTGTTTTTT. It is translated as CASSAEWNTGELFF.

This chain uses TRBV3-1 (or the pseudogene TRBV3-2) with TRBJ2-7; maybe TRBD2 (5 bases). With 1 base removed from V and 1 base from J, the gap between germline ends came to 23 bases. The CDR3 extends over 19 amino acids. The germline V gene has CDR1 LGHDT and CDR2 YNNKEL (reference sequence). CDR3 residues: CASSQGIWKGVQSSYEQYF. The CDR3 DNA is TGTGCCAGCAGCCAAGGTATTTGGAAGGGAGTACAAAGTTCCTACGAGCAGTACTTC.

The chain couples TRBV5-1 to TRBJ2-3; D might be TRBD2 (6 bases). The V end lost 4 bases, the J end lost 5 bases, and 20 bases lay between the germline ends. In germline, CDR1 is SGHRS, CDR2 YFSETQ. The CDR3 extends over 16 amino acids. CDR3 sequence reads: CASSGPGTPQGDTQYF. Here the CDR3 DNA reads TGCGCCAGCAGCGGACCTGGGACTCCACAAGGAGATACGCAGTATTTT.

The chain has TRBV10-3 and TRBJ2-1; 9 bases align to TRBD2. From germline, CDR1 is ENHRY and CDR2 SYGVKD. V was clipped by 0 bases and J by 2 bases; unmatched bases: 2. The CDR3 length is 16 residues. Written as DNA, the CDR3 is TGTGCCATCAGTGAGTCGAAGCGGGAGGCCTACAATGAGCAGTTCTTC. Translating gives CAISESKREAYNEQFF.

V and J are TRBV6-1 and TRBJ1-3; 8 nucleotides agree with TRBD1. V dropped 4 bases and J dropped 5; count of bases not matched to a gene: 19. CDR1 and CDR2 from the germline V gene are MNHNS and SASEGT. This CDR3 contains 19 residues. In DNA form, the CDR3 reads TGTGCCAGCAGTGGACGACTAAACAGGGGGGCGAAAGAACGAAACACCATATATTTT. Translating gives CASSGRLNRGAKERNTIYF.

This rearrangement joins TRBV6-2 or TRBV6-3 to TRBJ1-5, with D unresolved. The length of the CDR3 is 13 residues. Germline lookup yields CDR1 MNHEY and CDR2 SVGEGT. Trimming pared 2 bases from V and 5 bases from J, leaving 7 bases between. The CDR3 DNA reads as TGTGCCAGCAGTTACGCGGCCTATCAGCCCCAGCATTTT. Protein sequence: CASSYAAYQPQHF.

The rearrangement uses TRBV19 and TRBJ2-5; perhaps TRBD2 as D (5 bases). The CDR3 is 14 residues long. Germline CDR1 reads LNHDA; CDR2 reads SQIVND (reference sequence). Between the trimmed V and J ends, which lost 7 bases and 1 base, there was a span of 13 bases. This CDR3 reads CASTPSIGQETQYF. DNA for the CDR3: TGTGCCAGTACTCCTAGCATCGGCCAAGAGACCCAGTACTTC.

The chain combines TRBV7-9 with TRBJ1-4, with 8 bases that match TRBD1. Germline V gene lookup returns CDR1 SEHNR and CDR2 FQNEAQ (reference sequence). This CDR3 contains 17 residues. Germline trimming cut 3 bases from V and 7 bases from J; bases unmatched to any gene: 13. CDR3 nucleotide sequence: TGTGCCAGCAGCTTCGGACAGGGTAGTCCCCTGGGTGAAAAACTGTTTTTT. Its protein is CASSFGQGSPLGEKLFF. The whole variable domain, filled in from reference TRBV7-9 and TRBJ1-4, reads DTGVSQNPRHKITKRGQNVTFRCDPISEHNRLYWYRQTLGQGPEFLTYFQNEAQLEKSRLLSDRFSAERPKGSFSTLEIQRTEQGDSAMYLCASSFGQGSPLGEKLFFGSGTQLSVL.

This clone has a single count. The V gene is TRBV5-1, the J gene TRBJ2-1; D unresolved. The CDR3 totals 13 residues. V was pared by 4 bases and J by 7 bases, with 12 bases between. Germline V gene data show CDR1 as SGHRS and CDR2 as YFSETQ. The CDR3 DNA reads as TGCGCCAGCAGCCCAACAGCCGAGAATGAGCAGTTCTTC. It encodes CASSPTAENEQFF.

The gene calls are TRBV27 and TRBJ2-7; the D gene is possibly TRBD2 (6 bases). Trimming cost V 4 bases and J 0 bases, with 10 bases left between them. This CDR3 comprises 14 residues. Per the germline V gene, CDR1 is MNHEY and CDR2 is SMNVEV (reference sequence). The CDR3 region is CASSWDSSSYEQYF. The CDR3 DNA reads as TGTGCCAGCAGTTGGGACTCAAGCTCCTACGAGCAGTACTTC.

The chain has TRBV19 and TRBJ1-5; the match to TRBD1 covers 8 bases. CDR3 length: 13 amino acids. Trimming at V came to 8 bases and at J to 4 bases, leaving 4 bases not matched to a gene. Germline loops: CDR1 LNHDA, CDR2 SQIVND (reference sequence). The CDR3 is CASGRDRNQPQHF. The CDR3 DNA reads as TGTGCCAGTGGGCGGGACAGGAATCAGCCCCAGCATTTT. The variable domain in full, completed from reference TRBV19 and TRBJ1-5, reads DGGITQSPKYLFRKEGQNVTLSCEQNLNHDAMYWYRQDPGQGLRLIYYSQIVNDFQKGDIAEGYSVSREKKESFPLTVTSAQKNPTAFYLCASGRDRNQPQHFGDGTRLSIL.

CDR3 loop: CATGGGTSGYEQYF. CDR3 sequence (DNA): TGTGCCACCGGGGGGGGGACTAGCGGGTACGAGCAGTACTTC. This chain connects TRBV10-3 to TRBJ2-7; TRBD2 agrees at 12 bases. CDR1 ENHRY and CDR2 SYGVKD come from the germline V gene. The ends lost 10 bases at V and 4 bases at J; junction bases unmatched: 8. This CDR3 is 14 amino acids long.

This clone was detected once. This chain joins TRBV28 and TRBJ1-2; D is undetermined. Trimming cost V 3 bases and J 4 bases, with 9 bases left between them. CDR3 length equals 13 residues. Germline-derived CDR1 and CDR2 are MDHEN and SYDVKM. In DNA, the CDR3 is TGTGCCAGCAGTTTCCCCGGCGGCTATGGCTACACCTTC. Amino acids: CASSFPGGYGYTF.

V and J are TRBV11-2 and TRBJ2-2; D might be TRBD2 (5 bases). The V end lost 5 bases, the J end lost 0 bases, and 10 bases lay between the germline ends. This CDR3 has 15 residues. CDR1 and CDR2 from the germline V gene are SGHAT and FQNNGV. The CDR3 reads CASSGLAANTGELFF. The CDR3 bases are TGTGCCAGCAGCGGGCTAGCTGCGAACACCGGGGAGCTGTTTTTT.

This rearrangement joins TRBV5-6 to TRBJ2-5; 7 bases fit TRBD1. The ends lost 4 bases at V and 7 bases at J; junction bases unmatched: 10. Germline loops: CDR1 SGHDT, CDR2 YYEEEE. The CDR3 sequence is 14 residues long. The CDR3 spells CASSPRDSIGTQYF. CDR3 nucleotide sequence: TGTGCCAGCAGCCCAAGGGACAGCATAGGGACCCAGTACTTC.

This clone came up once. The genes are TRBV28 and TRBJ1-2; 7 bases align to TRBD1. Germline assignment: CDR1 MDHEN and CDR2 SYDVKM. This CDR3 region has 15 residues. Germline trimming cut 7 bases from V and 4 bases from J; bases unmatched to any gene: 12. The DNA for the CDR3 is TGTGCCAGCACCGGGTCGGAGACAGGGATCTATGGCTACACCTTC. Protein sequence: CASTGSETGIYGYTF.

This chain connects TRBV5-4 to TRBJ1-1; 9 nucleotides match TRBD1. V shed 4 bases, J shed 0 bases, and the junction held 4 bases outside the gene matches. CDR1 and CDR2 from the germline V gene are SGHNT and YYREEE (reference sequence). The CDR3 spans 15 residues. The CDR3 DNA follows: TGTGCCAGCAGCGACAGGGGGGCAATGAACACTGAAGCTTTCTTT. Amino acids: CASSDRGAMNTEAFF. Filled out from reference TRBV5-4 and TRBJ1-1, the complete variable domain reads ETGVTQSPTHLIKTRGQQVTLRCSSQSGHNTVSWYQQALGQGPQFIFQYYREEENGRGNFPPRFSGLQFPNYSSELNVNALELDDSALYLCASSDRGAMNTEAFFGQGTRLTVV.

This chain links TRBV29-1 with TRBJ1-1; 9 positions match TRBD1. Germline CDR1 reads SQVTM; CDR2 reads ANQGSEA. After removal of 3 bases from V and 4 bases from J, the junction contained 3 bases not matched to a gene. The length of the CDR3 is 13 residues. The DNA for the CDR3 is TGCAGCGTTGAGGACAGGGGAACCACTGAAGCTTTCTTT. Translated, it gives CSVEDRGTTEAFF.

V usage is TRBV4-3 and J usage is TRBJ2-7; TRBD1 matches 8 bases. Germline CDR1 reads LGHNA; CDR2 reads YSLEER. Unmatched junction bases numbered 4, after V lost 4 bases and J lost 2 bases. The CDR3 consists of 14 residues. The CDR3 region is CASSPGTGAYEQYF. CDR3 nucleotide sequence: TGCGCCAGCAGCCCTGGGACAGGAGCCTACGAGCAGTACTTC.

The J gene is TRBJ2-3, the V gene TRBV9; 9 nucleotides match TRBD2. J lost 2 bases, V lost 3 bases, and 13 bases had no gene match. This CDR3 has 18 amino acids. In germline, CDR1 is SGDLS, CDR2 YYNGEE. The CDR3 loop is CASSEGTSTNYDTDTQYF. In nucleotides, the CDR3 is TGTGCCAGCAGCGAAGGGACTAGCACAAATTACGACACAGATACGCAGTATTTT.

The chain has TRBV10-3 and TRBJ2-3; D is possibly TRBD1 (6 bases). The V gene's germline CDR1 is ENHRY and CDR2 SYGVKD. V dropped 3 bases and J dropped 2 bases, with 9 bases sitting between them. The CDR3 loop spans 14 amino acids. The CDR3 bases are TGTGCCATCAGTGAAAACAGGGCCACAGATACGCAGTATTTT. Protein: CAISENRATDTQYF.

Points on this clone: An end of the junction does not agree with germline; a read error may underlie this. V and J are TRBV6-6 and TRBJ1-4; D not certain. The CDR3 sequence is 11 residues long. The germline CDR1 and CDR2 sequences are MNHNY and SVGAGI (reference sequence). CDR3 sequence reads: CASSYSETQTF. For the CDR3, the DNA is TGTGCCAGCAGTTACTCGGAGACGCAAACCTTT.

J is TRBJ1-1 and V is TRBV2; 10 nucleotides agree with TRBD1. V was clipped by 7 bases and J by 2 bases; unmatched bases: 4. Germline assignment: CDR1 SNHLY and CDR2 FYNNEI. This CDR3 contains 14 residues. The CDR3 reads CASTRDRGNTEAFF. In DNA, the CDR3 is TGTGCCAGCACCCGGGACAGGGGTAACACTGAAGCTTTCTTT.

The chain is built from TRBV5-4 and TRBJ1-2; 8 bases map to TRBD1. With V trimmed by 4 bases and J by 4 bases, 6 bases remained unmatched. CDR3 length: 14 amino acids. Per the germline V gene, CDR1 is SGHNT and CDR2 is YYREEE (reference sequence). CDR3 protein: CASSPRTGSYGYTF. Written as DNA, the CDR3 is TGTGCCAGCAGCCCTCGGACAGGGAGCTATGGCTACACCTTC.

The DNA of the CDR3 is TGTGCCATCAGTGGATCATCAGGCCTCTCTGGAAACACCATATATTTT. Translation: CAISGSSGLSGNTIYF. The chain joins TRBV10-3 to TRBJ1-3; D not certain. Germline V gene data show CDR1 as ENHRY and CDR2 as SYGVKD. Trimming left V 4 bases short and J 0 bases short, with 13 bases between. This CDR3 spans 16 amino acids.

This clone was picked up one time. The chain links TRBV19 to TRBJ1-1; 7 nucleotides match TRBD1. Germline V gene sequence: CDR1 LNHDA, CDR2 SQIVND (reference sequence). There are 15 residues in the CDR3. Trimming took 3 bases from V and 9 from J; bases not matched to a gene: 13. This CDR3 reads CASSISDLDRAQAFF. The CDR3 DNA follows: TGTGCCAGTAGTATCTCCGACCTCGACAGGGCCCAAGCTTTCTTT.